The 4 T cell receptor beta chains in this list originate from one sample, sequenced in a study of blood T cell repertoires in COVID-19 (dated by TCRdb to about 2020). The library was built by means of the immunoSEQ multiplex PCR assay. As stored in TCRdb, this immuneACCESS dataset retains in-frame rearrangements with V and J assigned. A fraction of the clones does not appear; measured against another copy, unresolved V genes explain less than half of the discrepancy, and the remainder lacks a known reason. For this sample the table gives hundreds of thousands of clones, of which around 81% were detected only once. The ten most abundant clones make up around 4.5% of the sample. The sequencing input was peripheral blood. The receptors were sampled from a woman aged 45 to 65 with active or convalescent COVID-19.

The V and J genes are TRBV11-2 and TRBJ2-3, with D possibly TRBD2 on 6 matching bases. Per the germline V gene, CDR1 is SGHAT and CDR2 is FQNNGV. Trimming left V 6 bases short and J 6 bases short, with 19 bases between. The CDR3 covers 15 residues. Written as DNA, the CDR3 is TGTGCCAGCAGTAGACTAGTAAATCGAGGCGATACGCAGTATTTT. This encodes CASSRLVNRGDTQYF.

The chain uses TRBV3-1 (or the pseudogene TRBV3-2) and TRBJ2-6; TRBD1 matches 9 bases. This CDR3 has 18 amino acids. V trimming: 3 bases; J trimming: 1 base; junction bases outside the gene matches: 7. In germline, CDR1 is LGHDT, CDR2 YNNKEL (reference sequence). The CDR3 DNA is TGTGCCAGCAGCCAGTCAGGGACAGGGTTTTCTGGGGCCAACGTCCTGACTTTC. Protein: CASSQSGTGFSGANVLTF.

V is TRBV21-1 and J is TRBJ1-5; the table's D call of TRBD1 was not tested on the DNA. TRBV21-1 corresponds to a pseudogene. The CDR3 has 16 residues. DNA for the CDR3: TGTGCCAGCAGCTACGGACAGTGCCATAGCAATCAGCCCCAGCATTTT. This encodes CASSYGQCHSNQPQHF.

The chain links TRBV7-8 to TRBJ1-1, with a weak D call TRBD1 (6 bases). This CDR3 is built from 16 residues. V was shortened by 1 base and J by 1 base, with 13 bases between the two germline ends. Germline V lookup: CDR1 SGHVS, CDR2 FQNEAQ. The CDR3, as DNA: TGTGCCAGCAGCTTAGATTACAGGACAGCGAACACTGAAGCTTTCTTT. Translated: CASSLDYRTANTEAFF. Filled out from reference TRBV7-8 and TRBJ1-1, the complete variable domain reads GAGVSQSPRYKVAKRGQDVALRCDPISGHVSLFWYQQALGQGPEFLTYFQNEAQLDKSGLPSDRFFAERPEGSVSTLKIQRTQQEDSAVYLCASSLDYRTANTEAFFGQGTRLTVV.